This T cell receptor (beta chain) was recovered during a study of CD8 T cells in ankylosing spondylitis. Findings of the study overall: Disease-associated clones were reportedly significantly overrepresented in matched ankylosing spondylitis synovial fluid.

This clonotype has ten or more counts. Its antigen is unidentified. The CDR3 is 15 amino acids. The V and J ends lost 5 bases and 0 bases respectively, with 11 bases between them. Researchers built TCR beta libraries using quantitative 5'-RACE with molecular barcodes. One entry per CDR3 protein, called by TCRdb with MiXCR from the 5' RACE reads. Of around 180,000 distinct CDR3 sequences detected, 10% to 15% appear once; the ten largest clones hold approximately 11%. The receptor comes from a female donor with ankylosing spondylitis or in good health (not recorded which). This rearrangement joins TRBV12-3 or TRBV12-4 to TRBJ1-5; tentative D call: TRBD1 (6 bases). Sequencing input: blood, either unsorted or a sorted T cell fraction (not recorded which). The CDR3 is CASSDQGSSNQPQHF. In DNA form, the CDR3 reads TGTGCCAGCAGTGATCAGGGGAGTAGCAATCAGCCCCAGCATTTT.